Below are 29 T cell receptor beta chains sequenced from a single sample in a study of T-cell memory formation after mild COVID-19. MiXCR, run by TCRdb on the 5' RACE reads, gives a single entry per CDR3 protein. The table shows a few hundred thousand distinct CDR3 sequences, with approximately 27% occurring only once. The sequenced sample was PBMCs or a T cell subset sorted from them (not recorded which). Receptors originate from an adult woman who had mild COVID-19 (a few samples of this study predate the infection). Cell type and time point are not known.

J is TRBJ2-7 and V is TRBV30; 10 nucleotides line up with TRBD1. The germline gives CDR1 GTSNPN, CDR2 SVGIG (reference sequence). The V and J ends lost 1 base and 4 bases, in that order; junction bases with no gene match: 4. The CDR3 extends over 14 amino acids. The CDR3 region has the DNA TGTGCCTGGAGTGCCGGGACAGGGGTTTACGAGCAGTACTTC. Translating gives CAWSAGTGVYEQYF. Based on the CDR3 plus reference TRBV30 and TRBJ2-7, the full variable domain is SQTIHQWPATLVQPVGSPLSLECTVEGTSNPNLYWYRQAAGRGLQLLFYSVGIGQISSEVPQNLSASRPQDRQFILSSKKLLLSDSGFYLCAWSAGTGVYEQYFGPGTRLTVT.

V and J are TRBV7-6 and TRBJ2-3, with 7 bases that match TRBD2. CDR3 length equals 17 residues. Germline V gene sequence: CDR1 SGHVS, CDR2 FNYEAQ. V gave up 7 bases and J gave up 1 base; unmatched junction bases: 14. The CDR3 protein is CASTLEASGVGTDTQYF. The CDR3 DNA is TGTGCCAGCACCCTAGAGGCCAGCGGGGTGGGCACAGATACGCAGTATTTT. Complete variable domain (other parts from reference TRBV7-6 and TRBJ2-3): GAGVSQSPRYKVTKRGQDVALRCDPISGHVSLYWYRQALGQGPEFLTYFNYEAQQDKSGLPNDRFSAERPEGSISTLTIQRTEQRDSAMYRCASTLEASGVGTDTQYFGPGTRLTVL.

The chain carries TRBV12-3 or TRBV12-4 and TRBJ1-6; the D is unclear. The CDR3 length is 14 residues. Trimming pared 6 bases from V and 3 bases from J, leaving 9 bases between. The CDR3 protein is CASSAWGYNSPLHF. The CDR3 DNA reads TGTGCCAGCAGCGCCTGGGGCTATAATTCACCCCTCCACTTT.

The gene calls are TRBV20-1 and TRBJ1-1; 7 bases are a match to TRBD1. CDR3 length: 15 amino acids. CDR1 and CDR2 from the germline V gene are DFQATT and SNEGSKA (reference sequence). V shed 6 bases and J 0 bases; nucleotides not matched to a gene: 10. In nucleotides, the CDR3 is TGCAGTGCCACCGCCCCGACAGGGTTGAACACTGAAGCTTTCTTT. Its translation: CSATAPTGLNTEAFF.

At least ten counts were recorded for this clonotype. The chain combines TRBV20-1 with TRBJ1-5; no clear D gene. Germline V CDR1 and CDR2: DFQATT, SNEGSKA (reference sequence). CDR3 length: 11 residues. The germline V and J ends were trimmed by 0 bases and 4 bases, with 1 base remaining between them. The CDR3 DNA is TGCAGTGCTAGAGAAAATCAGCCCCAGCATTTT. Protein product: CSARENQPQHF.

The chain employs TRBV6-5 and TRBJ2-6, with a weak D call TRBD1 (6 bases). The germline V and J ends were trimmed by 6 bases and 4 bases, with 19 bases remaining between them. Per germline, CDR1 MNHEY and CDR2 SVGAGI. CDR3 size: 17 residues. CDR3 amino acids: CASSPGQPFGGANVLTF. CDR3 in DNA: TGTGCCAGCAGCCCCGGACAGCCGTTTGGCGGGGCCAACGTCCTGACTTTC.

The genes are TRBV6-1 and TRBJ2-5; D is possibly TRBD2 (6 bases). The V gene lost 5 bases and the J gene lost 0 bases, with 10 bases spanning the gap. This CDR3 comprises 14 residues. Germline CDR1 reads MNHNS; CDR2 reads SASEGT. The CDR3 loop is CASSPGLNQETQYF. CDR3 sequence (DNA): TGTGCCAGCAGTCCGGGACTGAACCAAGAGACCCAGTACTTC.

The chain joins TRBV6-6 to TRBJ2-5, with TRBD1 identical over 9 bases. Per the germline V gene, CDR1 is MNHNY and CDR2 is SVGAGI (reference sequence). The length of the CDR3 is 14 residues. Trimming took 5 bases from V and 4 from J; bases not matched to a gene: 5. The CDR3 spells CASSPRQGVETQYF. CDR3 sequence (DNA): TGTGCCAGCAGTCCAAGACAGGGGGTAGAGACCCAGTACTTC.

The sample holds a few counts of this clonotype. The chain is built from TRBV6-5 and TRBJ2-7; 12 nucleotides line up with TRBD1. The CDR3 extends over 19 amino acids. The germline CDR1 and CDR2 sequences are MNHEY and SVGAGI. Trimming cost V 5 bases and J 0 bases; bases outside gene matches: 14. The DNA for the CDR3 is TGTGCCAGCAGTCTAACCCCGGGACAGGGGGCCGCACTCTCCTACGAGCAGTACTTC. Its protein is CASSLTPGQGAALSYEQYF.

This clonotype turned up a few times. The chain is built from TRBV7-9 and TRBJ2-3; 11 nucleotides agree with TRBD2. The V gene's germline CDR1 is SEHNR and CDR2 FQNEAQ (reference sequence). The CDR3 is made up of 15 amino acids. V shed 5 bases and J 2 bases; nucleotides not matched to a gene: 3. The CDR3 reads CASSPSGGYTDTQYF. CDR3 bases: TGTGCCAGCAGCCCTAGCGGGGGGTACACAGATACGCAGTATTTT. Together with reference TRBV7-9 and TRBJ2-3, the CDR3 gives the full variable domain: DTGVSQNPRHKITKRGQNVTFRCDPISEHNRLYWYRQTLGQGPEFLTYFQNEAQLEKSRLLSDRFSAERPKGSFSTLEIQRTEQGDSAMYLCASSPSGGYTDTQYFGPGTRLTVL.

This clonotype was seen more than once but under ten times. The V call is TRBV27, the J call TRBJ1-2, with D unresolved. The CDR3 covers 16 residues. Germline V gives CDR1 MNHEY, CDR2 SMNVEV (reference sequence). V was shortened by 5 bases and J by 7 bases, with 23 bases between the two germline ends. CDR3 in amino acids: CASSRTGRPSYSGYTF. In nucleotides, the CDR3 is TGTGCCAGCAGTCGGACTGGGAGACCATCTTATTCTGGCTACACCTTC.

This rearrangement joins TRBV2 to TRBJ2-3; 9 bases agree with TRBD2. J gave up 1 base and V 2 bases, and 4 bases lay outside the gene matches. This CDR3 contains 16 residues. CDR1 and CDR2 (germline): SNHLY, FYNNEI. The CDR3 bases are TGTGCCAGCAGTGAATTAGCGGGGGCTCGCACAGATACGCAGTATTTT. Translation: CASSELAGARTDTQYF. Drawing the rest from reference TRBV2 and TRBJ2-3, the complete variable domain is EPEVTQTPSHQVTQMGQEVILRCVPISNHLYFYWYRQILGQKVEFLVSFYNNEISEKSEIFDDQFSVERPDGSNFTLKIRSTKLEDSAMYFCASSELAGARTDTQYFGPGTRLTVL.

There are many counts of this clonotype. The chain is built from TRBV20-1 and TRBJ2-1; a weak D match, TRBD2 (6 bases). Germline-derived CDR1 and CDR2 are DFQATT and SNEGSKA (reference sequence). With 4 bases removed from V and 2 bases from J, the gap between germline ends came to 12 bases. The CDR3 consists of 14 residues. In DNA, the CDR3 is TGCAGTGCTAAGGGCGGGGCGGCCTACAATGAGCAGTTCTTC. This encodes CSAKGGAAYNEQFF.

This clonotype has ten or more counts. The rearrangement links TRBV2 to TRBJ2-7; D is unresolved. Trimming removed 6 bases at V and 3 bases at J, with 12 bases between. CDR1 is SNHLY and CDR2 is FYNNEI in the germline V gene. This CDR3 contains 13 residues. CDR3 residues: CASSLSPSYEQYF. The DNA for the CDR3 is TGTGCCAGCAGCCTGTCTCCCAGCTACGAGCAGTACTTC. Using reference TRBV2 and TRBJ2-7 for the parts outside the CDR3, the full variable domain is EPEVTQTPSHQVTQMGQEVILRCVPISNHLYFYWYRQILGQKVEFLVSFYNNEISEKSEIFDDQFSVERPDGSNFTLKIRSTKLEDSAMYFCASSLSPSYEQYFGPGTRLTVT.

The V and J genes are TRBV5-1 and TRBJ1-1, with D possibly TRBD1 on 5 matching bases. Looked up from germline, CDR1 is SGHRS and CDR2 is YFSETQ. V dropped 3 bases and J dropped 4 bases, with 13 bases sitting between them. This CDR3 region has 14 residues. For the CDR3, the DNA is TGCGCCAGCAGCTCCCGACAGACGGCCACTGAAGCTTTCTTT. Protein: CASSSRQTATEAFF.

The chain links TRBV5-1 to TRBJ2-3; unclear D gene. CDR3 size: 14 residues. In germline, CDR1 is SGHRS, CDR2 YFSETQ. V lost 4 bases and J 2 bases, leaving 11 bases between the germline ends. CDR3 residues: CASSQGPPTDTQYF. The CDR3 nucleotides are TGCGCCAGCAGCCAAGGGCCCCCCACAGATACGCAGTATTTT.

This chain links TRBV24-1 with TRBJ2-7; TRBD2 agrees at 12 bases. The CDR3 is 18 amino acids. The ends lost 2 bases at V and 1 base at J; junction bases unmatched: 8. CDR1 and CDR2 (germline): KGHDR, SFDVKD. The CDR3 protein is CATSDSGTTSGRSYEQYF. The CDR3 DNA follows: TGTGCCACCAGTGATTCCGGAACGACTAGCGGGAGATCCTACGAGCAGTACTTC.

There are a few counts of this clonotype. The chain joins TRBV11-2 to TRBJ2-1; perhaps TRBD2 as D (5 bases). In germline, CDR1 is SGHAT, CDR2 FQNNGV. Deletions cut 0 bases from V and 4 bases from J, with 16 bases between. The CDR3 loop spans 17 amino acids. The CDR3 loop is CASSLDRWGGGYNEQFF. Here the CDR3 DNA reads TGTGCCAGCAGCTTAGATAGGTGGGGTGGCGGGTACAATGAGCAGTTCTTC.

This clonotype has just a few counts. The rearrangement uses TRBV6-6 and TRBJ2-7; possibly TRBD1 for D (6 bases). Germline loops: CDR1 MNHNY, CDR2 SVGAGI (reference sequence). CDR3 length equals 13 residues. Deletions cut 8 bases from V and 3 bases from J, with 14 bases between. CDR3 loop: CASEAQGVYEQYF. CDR3 sequence (DNA): TGTGCCAGCGAAGCACAGGGAGTCTACGAGCAGTACTTC.

There are a few counts of this clonotype. The CDR3 region is CSVAPGRDYGYTF. In nucleotides, the CDR3 is TGCAGCGTTGCCCCCGGGAGAGACTATGGCTACACCTTC. This chain joins TRBV29-1 and TRBJ1-2; D ambiguous. The V end was cut by 4 bases, the J end by 3 bases, with 12 bases between. The CDR3 is made up of 13 amino acids. Germline CDR1 reads SQVTM; CDR2 reads ANQGSEA.

This clonotype was seen a few times. The CDR3, as DNA: TGTGCCAGCAGCTCCGTAGCGGAGATTGGCACAGATACGCAGTATTTT. Its translation: CASSSVAEIGTDTQYF. The chain carries TRBV7-9 and TRBJ2-3, with D tentatively TRBD2 (6 bases). CDR3 length: 16 residues. Germline CDR1 reads SEHNR; CDR2 reads FQNEAQ (reference sequence). Trimming took 4 bases from V and 1 from J, leaving 15 bases between them.

The chain has TRBV12-3 or TRBV12-4 and TRBJ2-2, with a tentative D call TRBD2 (5 bases). Trimming cost V 6 bases and J 5 bases, with 10 bases left between them. This CDR3 spans 13 amino acids. The CDR3 protein is CASSPRETGELFF. DNA of the CDR3: TGTGCCAGCAGCCCGAGGGAGACCGGGGAGCTGTTTTTT.

The chain uses TRBV18 and TRBJ2-6; D call uncertain. V dropped 0 bases and J dropped 1 base, with 7 bases sitting between them. The CDR3 extends over 16 amino acids. Germline V gives CDR1 KGHSH, CDR2 LQKENI. CDR3 coding DNA: TGTGCCAGCTCACCACCGTTTGGTTCTGGGGCCAACGTCCTGACTTTC. It yields the protein CASSPPFGSGANVLTF.

The chain is built from TRBV9 and TRBJ1-1; D is unresolved. Trimming took off 5 bases at V and 1 base at J, with 15 bases between the two ends. CDR1 is SGDLS and CDR2 is YYNGEE in the germline V gene. The CDR3 has 15 amino acids. CDR3 nucleotides: TGTGCCAGCAGTGCTTATTCGGGCTGGAACACTGAAGCTTTCTTT. It yields the protein CASSAYSGWNTEAFF.

This clonotype was picked up many times. The V call is TRBV9, the J call TRBJ2-5; D gene uncertain. Deletions cut 4 bases from V and 2 bases from J, with 15 bases between. The CDR3 is 15 amino acids. Germline V gene sequence: CDR1 SGDLS, CDR2 YYNGEE. The CDR3 region has the DNA TGTGCCAGCAGCCCAGGTCGGGCGGAGCAAGAGACCCAGTACTTC. This translates into CASSPGRAEQETQYF. Complete variable domain (other parts from reference TRBV9 and TRBJ2-5): DSGVTQTPKHLITATGQRVTLRCSPRSGDLSVYWYQQSLDQGLQFLIQYYNGEERAKGNILERFSAQQFPDLHSELNLSSLELGDSALYFCASSPGRAEQETQYFGPGTRLLVL.

V usage is TRBV4-1 and J usage is TRBJ1-2; the D is unclear. The germline gives CDR1 MGHRA, CDR2 YSYEKL. The CDR3 covers 17 residues. The V end lost 4 bases, the J end lost 0 bases, and 18 bases lay between the germline ends. As DNA, the CDR3 is TGCGCCAGCAGCCCACTGTCCTGGGCAGGTACTAACTATGGCTACACCTTC. It codes for CASSPLSWAGTNYGYTF.

V gene TRBV20-1 combines with J gene TRBJ1-6; 8 bases agree with TRBD1. Trimming at V came to 0 bases and at J to 11 bases, leaving 6 bases not matched to a gene. From germline, CDR1 is DFQATT and CDR2 SNEGSKA (reference sequence). The CDR3 consists of 14 residues. CDR3 region: CSARDRDRWAPLHF. The CDR3 nucleotides read TGCAGTGCTAGAGATAGGGACAGGTGGGCACCCCTCCACTTT.

This clonotype was seen just once. This chain links TRBV12-3 or TRBV12-4 with TRBJ2-6; D might be TRBD1 or TRBD2, each matching 5 bases. V lost 3 bases to trimming and J lost 3 bases, with 9 bases between them. The CDR3 is 15 amino acids. The CDR3 is CASSFGGGGANVLTF. The CDR3 DNA sequence: TGTGCCAGCAGTTTTGGGGGTGGTGGGGCCAACGTCCTGACTTTC.

This clonotype appeared once. This chain joins TRBV19 and TRBJ2-7, with 9 positions matching TRBD1. Germline V gene data show CDR1 as LNHDA and CDR2 as SQIVND (reference sequence). The CDR3 is 15 amino acids. Trimming at V came to 8 bases and at J to 2 bases, leaving 10 bases not matched to a gene. Here the CDR3 DNA reads TGTGCCAGTTCTCCTTGGACAGGGGCAACCTACGAGCAGTACTTC. Protein sequence: CASSPWTGATYEQYF.